A single sample gave rise to the 18 T cell receptor beta chains below, sequenced in a study of blood T cells in healthy people across ages. Then a second PCR, running roughly 7 to 11 cycles, was carried out with a sample-barcoded 5' primer and a J-beta primer mix. MiXCR, run by TCRdb on the 5' RACE reads, gives a single entry per CDR3 protein. Among about 930,000 distinct CDR3 sequences listed, 29% were seen once. Separately, the same data were catalogued under a study of T cells of mothers and their children.

Sequenced material: blood. The receptors stem from a woman in her thirties or forties in good health.

This clonotype was recorded a few times. This CDR3 reads CASSLIPGPVTDTQYF. CDR3 coding DNA: TGTGCCAGCAGCTTAATCCCAGGGCCCGTCACAGATACGCAGTATTTT. The chain recombines TRBV7-8 with TRBJ2-3, with D possibly being TRBD1 (5 bases). The CDR3 extends over 16 amino acids. Trimming cost V 2 bases and J 2 bases, with 14 bases left between them. The germline CDR1 and CDR2 sequences are SGHVS and FQNEAQ.

The V call is TRBV19, the J call TRBJ2-6, with 11 bases fitting TRBD1. Germline V CDR1 and CDR2: LNHDA, SQIVND (reference sequence). This CDR3 spans 16 amino acids. The J segment lost 2 bases and the V segment lost 10 bases, leaving 7 bases of the junction unmatched. The CDR3 DNA reads TGTGCCACCCGGGGACAGGGGGTACCTGGGGCCAACGTCCTGACTTTC. Amino acid sequence: CATRGQGVPGANVLTF.

This clonotype appeared many times. The J gene is TRBJ2-7, the V gene TRBV20-1; TRBD1 might be the D (6 bases). The CDR3 spans 15 residues. Per germline, CDR1 DFQATT and CDR2 SNEGSKA (reference sequence). The germline V and J ends were trimmed by 2 bases and 3 bases, with 17 bases remaining between them. CDR3 region: CSARSHDRNSYEQYF. CDR3 bases: TGCAGTGCTAGATCTCACGACAGGAATAGCTACGAGCAGTACTTC.

In this sample, this clonotype turned up a few times. The chain combines TRBV7-9 with TRBJ2-2; D remains ambiguous. Germline assignment: CDR1 SEHNR and CDR2 FQNEAQ (reference sequence). This CDR3 region has 14 residues. Trimming pared 7 bases from V and 2 bases from J, leaving 11 bases between. CDR3 DNA: TGTGCCAGCAAGCCCGACCCTAACACCGGGGAGCTGTTTTTT. Its translation is CASKPDPNTGELFF.

This clonotype was detected only a few times. The chain couples TRBV6-2 or TRBV6-3 to TRBJ2-7; 8 nucleotides line up with TRBD1. V was pared by 2 bases and J by 7 bases, with 16 bases of the junction left unmatched. The CDR3 loop spans 17 amino acids. The germline gives CDR1 MNHEY, CDR2 SVGEGT. CDR3 DNA: TGTGCCAGCAGTTACCTTCAGAGGACAGGGATTTTCCCTGAGCAGTACTTC. This encodes CASSYLQRTGIFPEQYF.

CDR3 sequence: CSVVIRESSYEQYF. The CDR3 DNA is TGCAGCGTTGTCATCAGGGAGAGCTCCTACGAGCAGTACTTC. The chain couples TRBV29-1 to TRBJ2-7; the D gene could be TRBD1 or TRBD2 (5 bases each). CDR1 SQVTM and CDR2 ANQGSEA come from the germline V gene. The V and J ends lost 4 bases and 0 bases respectively, with 13 bases between them. This CDR3 spans 14 amino acids.

The V and J genes are TRBV9 and TRBJ2-7; D unclear. Germline loops: CDR1 SGDLS, CDR2 YYNGEE. Trimming stripped 0 bases from V and 0 bases from J, with 7 bases between. This CDR3 spans 14 amino acids. In DNA form, the CDR3 reads TGTGCCAGCAGCGTAGGGGTCGGCTCCTACGAGCAGTACTTC. It codes for CASSVGVGSYEQYF.

V gene TRBV24-1 combines with J gene TRBJ2-3; unclear D gene. CDR3 length equals 13 residues. Trimming removed 2 bases from V and 6 bases from J, with 8 bases in between. Germline CDR1 KGHDR, CDR2 SFDVKD. CDR3 DNA sequence: TGTGCCACCAGTGATTCTCCCGTCGATACGCAGTATTTT. Its translation: CATSDSPVDTQYF.

This clonotype turned up a few times. The V gene is TRBV14, the J gene TRBJ1-6; TRBD1 matches at 7 bases. CDR3 length: 14 residues. J gave up 8 bases and V 2 bases, and 3 bases lay outside the gene matches. In germline, CDR1 is SGHDN, CDR2 FVKESK. The CDR3 region has the DNA TGTGCCAGCAGCCAACAACAGGGGTATTCACCCCTCCACTTT. Residues: CASSQQQGYSPLHF.

The chain combines TRBV27 with TRBJ2-7; a possible D gene is TRBD1 (5 bases). CDR1 is MNHEY and CDR2 is SMNVEV in the germline V gene (reference sequence). V was clipped by 5 bases and J by 7 bases, with 12 bases between them. This CDR3 spans 12 amino acids. Written as DNA, the CDR3 is TGTGCCAGCAGTGGGGCCTCCGGGGAGCAGTACTTC. Its protein is CASSGASGEQYF.

The V call is TRBV10-3, the J call TRBJ2-7, with no clear D. The length of the CDR3 is 11 residues. Germline V gene data show CDR1 as ENHRY and CDR2 as SYGVKD. Trimming left V 2 bases short and J 8 bases short, with 7 bases between. CDR3 in DNA: TGTGCCATCAGTGAGAAGGCCCAGCAGTACTTC. Its protein product is CAISEKAQQYF.

This clonotype was seen a few times. V gene TRBV2 combines with J gene TRBJ2-5; D may correspond to TRBD1 or TRBD2 (6 bases each). Judging by the DNA end, TRBJ2-7 fits better; the J call may be wrong. The CDR3 runs 15 residues. CDR1 is SNHLY, CDR2 FYNNEI, per germline. Here the CDR3 reads CADPIGGTRTAEQYF. For the CDR3, the DNA is TGTGCCGATCCTATCGGAGGGACACGAACCGCCGAGCAGTACTTC.

The gene calls are TRBV30 and TRBJ1-2; D is unclear. Per the germline V gene, CDR1 is GTSNPN and CDR2 is SVGIG (reference sequence). CDR3 length: 14 amino acids. V was clipped by 2 bases and J by 8 bases, with 18 bases between them. The CDR3 loop is CAWSRGPMGLGYTF. The DNA of the CDR3 is TGTGCCTGGAGTCGCGGGCCTATGGGCCTAGGCTACACCTTC.

As concerns this clonotype: At one end, the junction sequence differs from germline, possibly due to a read error. The V and J genes are TRBV6-5 and TRBJ2-7; 8 bases are shared with TRBD1. Germline CDR1 reads MNHEY; CDR2 reads SVGAGI. This CDR3 has 15 residues. DNA for the CDR3: TGTGCCGGCAGAAAACAACAGGGGGGACGGAGCGAGCAGTACTTC. It encodes CAGRKQQGGRSEQYF.

Concerning this clonotype: Since a much larger clone is just one base distant, this may be a read error. The chain combines TRBV29-1 with TRBJ1-4, with D unresolved. This CDR3 contains 14 residues. Germline CDR1 is SQVTM and CDR2 is ANQGSEA. Here the CDR3 DNA reads TGCAGCGTTGACCTAGGAGGTGGTGGTGAAAAACCGTTTTTT. This sequence encodes CSVDLGGGGEKPFF.

This clonotype appeared a few times. The V call is TRBV29-1, the J call TRBJ1-4; unclear D gene. Germline lookup yields CDR1 SQVTM and CDR2 ANQGSEA. Between the trimmed V and J ends, which lost 1 base and 0 bases, there was a span of 6 bases. This CDR3 region has 14 residues. CDR3 in DNA: TGCAGCGTTGAAGGGCCCTCAACTAATGAAAAACTGTTTTTT. Protein sequence: CSVEGPSTNEKLFF.

In its sample, this clonotype was seen a few times. With a much larger clone just one base away, this may be a read error. This chain links TRBV20-1 with TRBJ2-4; tentatively, D is TRBD1 (6 bases). From germline, CDR1 is DFQATT and CDR2 SNEGSKA (reference sequence). There are 12 residues in the CDR3. CDR3 protein: CSVPGLGGIRYF. DNA of the CDR3: TGCAGTGTCCCCGGACTTGGGGGCATTCGGTACTTC.

V is TRBV12-3 or TRBV12-4 and J is TRBJ2-3; tentative D call: TRBD1 (6 bases). The CDR3 has 16 residues. V gave up 1 base and J gave up 3 bases, with 14 bases separating them. The CDR3 DNA reads as TGTGCCAGCAGTTTAGTAGACAGGCGGCCGACAGATACGCAGTATTTT. Translated: CASSLVDRRPTDTQYF.